This TCR beta chain was obtained from a study of T cell responses to AZD1222 COVID-19 vaccine. Notes on the study in general: Among those given AZD1222, only five or six were seropositive at baseline.

Notes on this clone: Its target is not known.

Repertoires were generated with immunoSEQ multiplex PCR, while TCRdb's copy carries only in-frame clones and drops some. This sample yields around 150,000 clones, of which over 85% are seen a single time; about 5% belongs to the top ten. The CDR3 has 13 residues. Germline CDR1 reads LGHNA; CDR2 reads YNFKEQ. Trimming removed 0 bases at V and 6 bases at J, with 5 bases between. Sequencing used peripheral blood, obtained on day 0 of AZD1222 vaccination. The chain uses TRBV4-2 and TRBJ2-2; D gene ambiguous. The clonotype originates from an adult in good health. CDR3: CASSQDVAGELFF. The CDR3 region has the DNA TGTGCCAGCAGCCAAGACGTCGCCGGGGAGCTGTTTTTT.